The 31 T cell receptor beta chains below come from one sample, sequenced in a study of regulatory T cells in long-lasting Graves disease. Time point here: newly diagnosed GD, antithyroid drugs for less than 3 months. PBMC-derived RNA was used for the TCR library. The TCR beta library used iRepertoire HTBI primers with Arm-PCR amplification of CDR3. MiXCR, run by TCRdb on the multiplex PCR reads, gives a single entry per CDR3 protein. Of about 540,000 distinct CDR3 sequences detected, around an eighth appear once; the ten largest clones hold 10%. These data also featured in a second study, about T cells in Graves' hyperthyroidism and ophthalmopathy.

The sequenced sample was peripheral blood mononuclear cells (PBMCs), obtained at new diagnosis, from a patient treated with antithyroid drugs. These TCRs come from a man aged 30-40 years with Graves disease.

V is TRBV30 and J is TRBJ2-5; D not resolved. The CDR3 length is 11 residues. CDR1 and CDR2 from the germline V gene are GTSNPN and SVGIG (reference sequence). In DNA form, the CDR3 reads TGTGCAGGGTCTACCCACGAGACCCAGTACTTC. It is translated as CAGSTHETQYF.

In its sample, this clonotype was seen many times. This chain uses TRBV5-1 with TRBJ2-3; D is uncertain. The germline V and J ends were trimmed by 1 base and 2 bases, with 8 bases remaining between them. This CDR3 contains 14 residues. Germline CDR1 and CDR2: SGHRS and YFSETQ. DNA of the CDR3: TGCGCCAGCAGCTTGACCCAGAACACAGATACGCAGTATTTT. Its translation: CASSLTQNTDTQYF.

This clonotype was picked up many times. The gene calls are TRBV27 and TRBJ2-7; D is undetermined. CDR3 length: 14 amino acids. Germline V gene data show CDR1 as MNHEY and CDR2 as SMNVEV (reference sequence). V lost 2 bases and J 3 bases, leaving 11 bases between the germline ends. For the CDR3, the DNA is TGTGCCAGCAGTTTAATGGTGGGCTTCTACGAGCAGTACTTC. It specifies CASSLMVGFYEQYF.

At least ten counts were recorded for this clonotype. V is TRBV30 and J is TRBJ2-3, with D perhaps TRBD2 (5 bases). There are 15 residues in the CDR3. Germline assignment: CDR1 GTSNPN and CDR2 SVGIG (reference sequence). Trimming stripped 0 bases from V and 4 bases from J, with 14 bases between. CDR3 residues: CAWSVGLAEADTQYF. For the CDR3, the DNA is TGTGCCTGGAGTGTAGGTCTAGCCGAGGCAGATACGCAGTATTTT.

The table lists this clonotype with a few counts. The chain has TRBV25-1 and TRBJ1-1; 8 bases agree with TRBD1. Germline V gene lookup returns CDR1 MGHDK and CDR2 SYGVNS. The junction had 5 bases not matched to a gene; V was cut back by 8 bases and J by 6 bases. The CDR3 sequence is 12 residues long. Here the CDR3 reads CASSGQGAEAFF. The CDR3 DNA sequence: TGTGCCAGCTCCGGACAGGGCGCTGAAGCTTTCTTT.

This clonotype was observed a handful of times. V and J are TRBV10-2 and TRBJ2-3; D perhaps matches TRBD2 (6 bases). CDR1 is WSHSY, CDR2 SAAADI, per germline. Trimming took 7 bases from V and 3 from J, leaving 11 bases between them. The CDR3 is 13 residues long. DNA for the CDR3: TGCGCCAGCAATCTGGGGGGAACAGATACGCAGTATTTT. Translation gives CASNLGGTDTQYF.

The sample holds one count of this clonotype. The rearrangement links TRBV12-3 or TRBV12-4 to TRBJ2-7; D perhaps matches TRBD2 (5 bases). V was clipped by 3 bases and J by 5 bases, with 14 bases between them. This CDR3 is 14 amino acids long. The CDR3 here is CASSFRGFRDEQYF. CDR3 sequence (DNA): TGTGCCAGCAGTTTTAGAGGGTTTAGGGACGAGCAGTACTTC.

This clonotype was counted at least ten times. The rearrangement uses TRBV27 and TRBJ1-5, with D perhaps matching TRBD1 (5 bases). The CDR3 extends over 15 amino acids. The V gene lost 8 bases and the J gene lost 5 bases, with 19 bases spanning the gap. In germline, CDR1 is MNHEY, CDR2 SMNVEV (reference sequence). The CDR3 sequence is CASGLRDHGYQPQHF. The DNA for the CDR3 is TGTGCCAGCGGGCTTCGGGACCACGGGTATCAGCCCCAGCATTTT.

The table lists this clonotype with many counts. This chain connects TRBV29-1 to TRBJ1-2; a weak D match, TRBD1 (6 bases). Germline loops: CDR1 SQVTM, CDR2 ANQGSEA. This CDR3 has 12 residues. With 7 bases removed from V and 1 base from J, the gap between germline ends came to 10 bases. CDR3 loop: CSAGQFNYGYTF. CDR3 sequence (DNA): TGCAGCGCTGGACAGTTTAACTATGGCTACACCTTC.

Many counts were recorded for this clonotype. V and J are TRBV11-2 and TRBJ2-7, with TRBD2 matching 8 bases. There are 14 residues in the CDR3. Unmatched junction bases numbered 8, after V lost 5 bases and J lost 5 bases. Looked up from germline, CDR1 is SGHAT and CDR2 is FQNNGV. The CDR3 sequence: CASSVWTSWNEQYF. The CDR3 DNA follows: TGTGCCAGCAGCGTTTGGACTAGCTGGAACGAGCAGTACTTC.

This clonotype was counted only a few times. CDR3 sequence: CASSPGRLREQYF. The CDR3, as DNA: TGTGCCAGCAGCCCGGGACGCCTTCGCGAGCAGTACTTC. The V call is TRBV7-9, the J call TRBJ2-7; D tentatively fits TRBD1 or TRBD2 (5 bases each). Trimming took 5 bases from V and 6 from J, leaving 14 bases between them. CDR3 size: 13 residues. Germline-derived CDR1 and CDR2 are SEHNR and FQNEAQ (reference sequence).

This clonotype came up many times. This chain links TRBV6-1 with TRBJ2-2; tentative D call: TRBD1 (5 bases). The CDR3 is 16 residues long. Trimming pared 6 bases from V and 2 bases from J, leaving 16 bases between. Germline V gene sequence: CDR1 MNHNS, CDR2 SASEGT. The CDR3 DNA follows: TGTGCCAGCAGACCTAGACAGATTTATAACACCGGGGAGCTGTTTTTT. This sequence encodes CASRPRQIYNTGELFF.

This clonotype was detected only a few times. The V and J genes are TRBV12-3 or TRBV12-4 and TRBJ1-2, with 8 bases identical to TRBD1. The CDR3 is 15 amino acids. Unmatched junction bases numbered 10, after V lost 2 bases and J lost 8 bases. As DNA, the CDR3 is TGTGCCAGCAGTTTACTGCCGGGGACAGGCTTCGGCTACACCTTC. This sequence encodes CASSLLPGTGFGYTF.

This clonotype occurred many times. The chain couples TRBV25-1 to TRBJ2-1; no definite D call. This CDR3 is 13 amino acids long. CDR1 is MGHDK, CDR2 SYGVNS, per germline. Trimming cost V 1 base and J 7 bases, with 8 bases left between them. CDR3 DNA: TGTGCCAGCAGTGAATGGGGTGCGAATGAGCAGTTCTTC. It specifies CASSEWGANEQFF.

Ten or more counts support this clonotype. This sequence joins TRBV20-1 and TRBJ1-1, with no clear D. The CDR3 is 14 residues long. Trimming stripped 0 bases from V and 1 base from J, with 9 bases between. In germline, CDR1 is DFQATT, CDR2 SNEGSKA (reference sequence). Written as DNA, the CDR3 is TGCAGTGCTAGAGAGGACGGCGGGAACACTGAAGCTTTCTTT. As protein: CSAREDGGNTEAFF.

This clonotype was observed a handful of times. In DNA form, the CDR3 reads TGCGCCAGCAGCTTGGCCGGAGGGGGCCTTTCACCCCTCCACTTT. Protein sequence: CASSLAGGGLSPLHF. This rearrangement joins TRBV5-1 to TRBJ1-6, with 7 bases lining up with TRBD1. Germline V gene data show CDR1 as SGHRS and CDR2 as YFSETQ. Trimming removed 0 bases from V and 9 bases from J; junction bases left unmatched: 6. This CDR3 has 15 residues. Looking up the rest from reference TRBV5-1 and TRBJ1-6 gives the full variable domain: KAGVTQTPRYLIKTRGQQVTLSCSPISGHRSVSWYQQTPGQGLQFLFEYFSETQRNKGNFPGRFSGRQFSNSRSEMNVSTLELGDSALYLCASSLAGGGLSPLHFGNGTRLTVT.

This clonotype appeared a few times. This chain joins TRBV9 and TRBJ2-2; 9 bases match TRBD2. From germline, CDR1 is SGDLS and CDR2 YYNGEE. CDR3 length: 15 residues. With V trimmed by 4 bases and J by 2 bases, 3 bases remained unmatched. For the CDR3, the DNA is TGTGCCAGCAGCATGGGACTAGCTAACACCGGGGAGCTGTTTTTT. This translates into CASSMGLANTGELFF.

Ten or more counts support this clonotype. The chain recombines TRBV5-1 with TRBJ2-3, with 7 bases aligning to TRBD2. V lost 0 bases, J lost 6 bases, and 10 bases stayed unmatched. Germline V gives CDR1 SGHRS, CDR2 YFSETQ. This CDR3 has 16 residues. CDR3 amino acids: CASSLGLAPQVDTQYF. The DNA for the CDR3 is TGCGCCAGCAGCTTGGGACTAGCCCCACAAGTGGATACGCAGTATTTT. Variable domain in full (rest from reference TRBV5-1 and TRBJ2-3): KAGVTQTPRYLIKTRGQQVTLSCSPISGHRSVSWYQQTPGQGLQFLFEYFSETQRNKGNFPGRFSGRQFSNSRSEMNVSTLELGDSALYLCASSLGLAPQVDTQYFGPGTRLTVL.

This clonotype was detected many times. This chain's CDR3 is CSARGLAGAGEQFF. CDR3 bases: TGCAGTGCTAGGGGACTAGCGGGGGCGGGGGAGCAGTTCTTC. V is TRBV20-1 and J is TRBJ2-1; 14 bases match TRBD2. The CDR3 has 14 residues. Looked up from germline, CDR1 is DFQATT and CDR2 is SNEGSKA (reference sequence). V lost 3 bases, J lost 10 bases, and 5 bases stayed unmatched.

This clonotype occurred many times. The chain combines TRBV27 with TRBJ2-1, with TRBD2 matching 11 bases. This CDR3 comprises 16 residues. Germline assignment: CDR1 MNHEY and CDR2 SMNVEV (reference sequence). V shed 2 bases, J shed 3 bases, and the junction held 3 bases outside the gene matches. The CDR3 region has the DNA TGTGCCAGCAGTTTAACGGGACTAGCGGACTACAATGAGCAGTTCTTC. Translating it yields CASSLTGLADYNEQFF.

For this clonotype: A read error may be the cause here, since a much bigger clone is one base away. The CDR3 is CASSDPTDRPFTDTQYF. In DNA form, the CDR3 reads TGTGCCAGCAGTGATCCCACCGACAGGCCGTTCACAGATACGCAGTATTTT. The chain has TRBV27 and TRBJ2-3; TRBD1 is a possible D gene (6 bases). With 5 bases removed from V and 2 bases from J, the gap between germline ends came to 20 bases. CDR1 and CDR2 (germline): MNHEY, SMNVEV (reference sequence). CDR3 length: 17 amino acids.

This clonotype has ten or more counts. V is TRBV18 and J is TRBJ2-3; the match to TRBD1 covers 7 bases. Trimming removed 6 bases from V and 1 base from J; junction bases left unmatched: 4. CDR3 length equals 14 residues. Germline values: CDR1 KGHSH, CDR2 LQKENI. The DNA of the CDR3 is TGTGCCAGCTCCCCAACAGGGGGCACAGATACGCAGTATTTT. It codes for CASSPTGGTDTQYF.

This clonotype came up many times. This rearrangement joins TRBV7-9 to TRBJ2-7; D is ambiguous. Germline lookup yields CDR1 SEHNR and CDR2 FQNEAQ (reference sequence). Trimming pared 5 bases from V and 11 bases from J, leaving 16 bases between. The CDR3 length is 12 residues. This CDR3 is CASSPQTAQKYF. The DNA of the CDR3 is TGTGCCAGCAGCCCGCAAACAGCCCAAAAGTACTTC.

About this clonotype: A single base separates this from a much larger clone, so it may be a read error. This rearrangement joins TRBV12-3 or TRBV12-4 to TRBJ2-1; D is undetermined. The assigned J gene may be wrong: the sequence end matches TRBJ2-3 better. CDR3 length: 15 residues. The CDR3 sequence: CASTSGGYWPGTQYF. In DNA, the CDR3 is TGTGCCAGCACCTCGGGCGGCTACTGGCCAGGTACGCAGTATTTT.

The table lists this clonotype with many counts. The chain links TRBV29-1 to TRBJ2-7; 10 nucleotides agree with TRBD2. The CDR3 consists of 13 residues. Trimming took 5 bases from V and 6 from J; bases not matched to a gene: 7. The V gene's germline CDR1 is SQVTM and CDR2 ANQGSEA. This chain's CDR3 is CSVRSGRAAEQYF. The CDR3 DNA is TGCAGCGTTCGGAGCGGGAGGGCCGCCGAGCAGTACTTC.

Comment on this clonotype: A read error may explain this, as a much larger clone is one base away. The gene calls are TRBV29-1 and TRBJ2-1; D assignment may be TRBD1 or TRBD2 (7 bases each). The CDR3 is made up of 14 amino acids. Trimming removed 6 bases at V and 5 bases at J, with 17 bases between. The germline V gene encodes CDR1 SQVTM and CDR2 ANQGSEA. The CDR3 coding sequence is TGCAGCGTCCCCCCAGGGGGGGGGGACAATGAGCAGTTCTTC. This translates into CSVPPGGGDNEQFF.

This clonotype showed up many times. CDR3 sequence (DNA): TGCGCCAGCAGCACCACGGGACTCACCTACGAGCAGTACTTC. Protein product: CASSTTGLTYEQYF. The V call is TRBV5-1, the J call TRBJ2-7; D may be TRBD2 (6 bases). Germline CDR1 is SGHRS and CDR2 is YFSETQ. Trimming shortened V by 4 bases and J by 2 bases, and 13 bases separated the two germline ends. The CDR3 is made up of 14 amino acids.

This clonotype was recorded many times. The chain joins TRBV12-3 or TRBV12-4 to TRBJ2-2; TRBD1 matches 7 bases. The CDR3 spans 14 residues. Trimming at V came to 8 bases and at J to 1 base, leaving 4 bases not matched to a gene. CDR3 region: CASPGTVNTGELFF. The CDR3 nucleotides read TGTGCCAGCCCCGGGACAGTGAACACCGGGGAGCTGTTTTTT.

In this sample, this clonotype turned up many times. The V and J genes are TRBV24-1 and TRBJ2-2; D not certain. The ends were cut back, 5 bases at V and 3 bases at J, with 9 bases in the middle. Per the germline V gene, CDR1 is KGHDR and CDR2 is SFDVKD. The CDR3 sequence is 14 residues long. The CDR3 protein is CATSANLYTGELFF. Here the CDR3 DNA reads TGTGCCACCAGTGCAAACCTTTACACCGGGGAGCTGTTTTTT.

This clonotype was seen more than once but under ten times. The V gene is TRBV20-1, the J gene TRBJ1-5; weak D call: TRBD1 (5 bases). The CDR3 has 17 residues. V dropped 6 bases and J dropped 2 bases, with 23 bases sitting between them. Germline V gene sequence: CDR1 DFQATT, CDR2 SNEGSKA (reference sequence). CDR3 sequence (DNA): TGCAGTGCCCTCTCAGCACAGGATTCTCGGGGCAATCAGCCCCAGCATTTT. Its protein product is CSALSAQDSRGNQPQHF.

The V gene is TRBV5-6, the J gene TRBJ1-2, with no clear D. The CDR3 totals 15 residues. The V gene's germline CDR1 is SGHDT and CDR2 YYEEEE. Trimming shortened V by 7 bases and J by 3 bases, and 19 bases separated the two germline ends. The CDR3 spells CASGRLRVSDYGYTF. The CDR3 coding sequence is TGTGCCAGCGGCCGACTACGGGTTTCGGACTATGGCTACACCTTC.